These 19 T cell receptor beta chains originate from one sample sequenced in a study of CD8 T cells in ankylosing spondylitis. TCRdb itself ran the 5' RACE reads through MiXCR, one entry per CDR3 protein. In the table there are under 200,000 distinct CDR3 sequences, around 10% of which are singletons. The sample comprised blood, either unsorted or a sorted T cell fraction (not recorded which). The source of these receptors is a male donor with ankylosing spondylitis or in good health (not recorded which).

This clonotype was picked up many times. V gene TRBV7-9 combines with J gene TRBJ1-1, with D possibly being TRBD1 (6 bases). Trimming left V 7 bases short and J 6 bases short, with 21 bases between. CDR1 is SEHNR and CDR2 is FQNEAQ in the germline V gene (reference sequence). This CDR3 is 15 amino acids long. The CDR3 bases are TGTGCCAGCATCCAACCTAATACTGGGGGCGCTGAAGCTTTCTTT. It specifies CASIQPNTGGAEAFF.

This clonotype was recorded many times. This chain links TRBV10-3 with TRBJ2-7; 8 bases are shared with TRBD1. The CDR3 sequence is 12 residues long. The germline V gene has CDR1 ENHRY and CDR2 SYGVKD. With 11 bases clipped from V and 1 base from J, the junction kept 4 bases outside the gene matches. The CDR3 DNA reads TGTGCCGCCGGACAGGGTTCCTACGAGCAGTACTTC. Translation gives CAAGQGSYEQYF.

This rearrangement joins TRBV6-1 to TRBJ1-4, with D perhaps matching TRBD1 (6 bases). The CDR3 is 16 residues long. The germline V gene encodes CDR1 MNHNS and CDR2 SASEGT. Trimming pared 2 bases from V and 0 bases from J, leaving 10 bases between. The CDR3 DNA follows: TGTGCCAGCAGTGAACCAAGACAGGCAACTAATGAAAAACTGTTTTTT. Protein sequence: CASSEPRQATNEKLFF.

This clonotype was detected many times. The J gene is TRBJ2-2, the V gene TRBV5-1; D might be TRBD1 (5 bases). The CDR3 has 14 residues. V lost 6 bases and J 1 base, leaving 10 bases between the germline ends. Germline loops: CDR1 SGHRS, CDR2 YFSETQ. This chain's CDR3 is CASNVQGNTGELFF. The CDR3 DNA sequence: TGCGCCAGCAACGTGCAGGGGAACACCGGGGAGCTGTTTTTT.

This clonotype was detected ten times or more. The chain is built from TRBV6-2 or TRBV6-3 and TRBJ1-5, with TRBD1 matching over 12 bases. There are 16 residues in the CDR3. Germline loops: CDR1 MNHEY, CDR2 SVGEGT. The V and J ends lost 4 bases and 7 bases, in that order; junction bases with no gene match: 8. The CDR3 region has the DNA TGTGCCAGCAGTTCCCGGGGACAGGGGGCGGGGCAGCCCCAGCATTTT. Amino acid sequence: CASSSRGQGAGQPQHF.

This clonotype was observed many times. The V call is TRBV7-8, the J call TRBJ2-5; D is unresolved. V was pared by 8 bases and J by 5 bases, with 9 bases between. The CDR3 runs to 11 residues. Germline V gene sequence: CDR1 SGHVS, CDR2 FQNEAQ. CDR3: CASSASETQYF. Written as DNA, the CDR3 is TGTGCCAGCTCAGCGTCGGAGACCCAGTACTTC. Together with reference TRBV7-8 and TRBJ2-5, the CDR3 gives the full variable domain: GAGVSQSPRYKVAKRGQDVALRCDPISGHVSLFWYQQALGQGPEFLTYFQNEAQLDKSGLPSDRFFAERPEGSVSTLKIQRTQQEDSAVYLCASSASETQYFGPGTRLLVL.

Ten or more counts support this clonotype. The chain employs TRBV20-1 and TRBJ2-6, with D perhaps being TRBD1 or TRBD2 (5 bases each). Trimming left V 3 bases short and J 0 bases short, with 12 bases between. The CDR3 covers 16 residues. Germline-derived CDR1 and CDR2 are DFQATT and SNEGSKA (reference sequence). This CDR3 is CSASPSGPSGANVLTF. The CDR3 coding sequence is TGCAGTGCTAGCCCCTCGGGACCCTCTGGGGCCAACGTCCTGACTTTC.

This clonotype was detected many times. The J gene is TRBJ2-6, the V gene TRBV4-3; possible D gene TRBD1, 6 bases. CDR3 length: 18 amino acids. Germline V lookup: CDR1 LGHNA, CDR2 YSLEER. V gave up 2 bases and J gave up 0 bases, with 14 bases separating them. CDR3 bases: TGCGCCAGCAGCCAATACCGAACAGGGCGCTCTGGGGCCAACGTCCTGACTTTC. Residues: CASSQYRTGRSGANVLTF.

This clonotype was seen many times. The chain uses TRBV29-1 and TRBJ1-3; possible D gene TRBD1, 6 bases. With 1 base removed from V and 0 bases from J, the gap between germline ends came to 28 bases. There are 21 residues in the CDR3. CDR1 is SQVTM, CDR2 ANQGSEA, per germline. The CDR3 is CSVEAPRWTASRTLSGNTIYF. The CDR3 DNA is TGCAGCGTTGAAGCCCCTCGATGGACAGCTTCCAGGACCCTCTCTGGAAACACCATATATTTT.

This clonotype was observed at least ten times. The V call is TRBV28, the J call TRBJ2-7; 9 bases match TRBD2. This CDR3 is 16 amino acids long. With 1 base clipped from V and 4 bases from J, the junction kept 8 bases outside the gene matches. Germline assignment: CDR1 MDHEN and CDR2 SYDVKM. The CDR3 DNA follows: TGTGCCAGCAGTTTATTTAGCGGGGGTACTCTTTACGAGCAGTACTTC. Protein sequence: CASSLFSGGTLYEQYF.

The V gene is TRBV4-3, the J gene TRBJ2-5; D might be TRBD1 (6 bases). Germline CDR1 is LGHNA and CDR2 is YSLEER. The CDR3 is 15 residues long. Trimming removed 0 bases from V and 4 bases from J, with 12 bases in between. The CDR3 region has the DNA TGCGCCAGCAGCCAAGAACAGGGAGACTTAGAGACCCAGTACTTC. Encoded protein: CASSQEQGDLETQYF.

Many counts were recorded for this clonotype. The genes are TRBV25-1 and TRBJ1-3; D may be TRBD1 (5 bases). The V and J ends lost 6 bases and 0 bases respectively, with 15 bases between them. Germline CDR1 MGHDK, CDR2 SYGVNS. There are 16 residues in the CDR3. Here the CDR3 reads CASSIGDVHSGNTIYF. The CDR3 DNA follows: TGTGCCAGCAGCATTGGGGACGTTCACTCTGGAAACACCATATATTTT.

The gene calls are TRBV11-2 and TRBJ2-3; D is unresolved. The CDR3 sequence is 13 residues long. Germline CDR1 is SGHAT and CDR2 is FQNNGV. V lost 2 bases, J lost 4 bases, and 7 bases lay in between. CDR3: CASSLQVADTQYF. In DNA form, the CDR3 reads TGTGCCAGCAGCTTACAAGTGGCAGATACGCAGTATTTT.

The chain uses TRBV6-2 or TRBV6-3 and TRBJ2-5; 10 bases match TRBD1. The germline CDR1 and CDR2 sequences are MNHEY and SVGEGT. The length of the CDR3 is 14 residues. V dropped 5 bases and J dropped 10; count of bases not matched to a gene: 10. The CDR3 DNA sequence: TGTGCCAGCAGTCTTTCGAGGACAGGGGGGGTCCAGTACTTC. It specifies CASSLSRTGGVQYF.

This clonotype has a count of ten or more. The rearrangement joins TRBV10-3 to TRBJ1-1, with D perhaps matching TRBD1 (5 bases). The germline V gene has CDR1 ENHRY and CDR2 SYGVKD. The V and J ends lost 0 bases and 4 bases respectively, with 12 bases between them. The length of the CDR3 is 15 residues. DNA for the CDR3: TGTGCCATCAGTGAGTCTGCAGGGTTTGGCACTGAAGCTTTCTTT. This translates into CAISESAGFGTEAFF.

V usage is TRBV12-3 or TRBV12-4 and J usage is TRBJ1-1; D remains ambiguous. The CDR3 is 14 amino acids. Between the trimmed V and J ends, which lost 7 bases and 2 bases, there was a span of 14 bases. The CDR3, as DNA: TGTGCCAGCACTACCCTTGTGGTTAACACTGAAGCTTTCTTT. Translation: CASTTLVVNTEAFF.

This clonotype has a handful of counts. The chain employs TRBV27 and TRBJ1-1, with a possible D match to TRBD1 (5 bases). This CDR3 is built from 18 residues. The V gene's germline CDR1 is MNHEY and CDR2 SMNVEV (reference sequence). Trimming removed 0 bases at V and 0 bases at J, with 17 bases between. The CDR3 here is CASSLSPAAGRLNTEAFF. The CDR3 nucleotides are TGTGCCAGCAGTTTATCTCCCGCCGCGGGGCGACTGAACACTGAAGCTTTCTTT.

This clonotype was observed many times. The chain combines TRBV15 with TRBJ2-5, with TRBD1 matching 10 bases. CDR1 and CDR2 from the germline V gene are LNHNV and YYDKDF (reference sequence). J was trimmed by 5 bases and V by 1 base; bases with no gene match: 7. The CDR3 extends over 16 amino acids. CDR3 sequence: CATSRGDRGPGETQYF. In nucleotides, the CDR3 is TGTGCCACCAGCAGAGGCGACAGGGGGCCAGGGGAGACCCAGTACTTC.

This clonotype was recorded many times. The rearrangement links TRBV5-1 to TRBJ1-1; TRBD1 aligns across 7 bases. The CDR3 is 14 amino acids. Germline V gene data show CDR1 as SGHRS and CDR2 as YFSETQ. The J segment lost 5 bases and the V segment lost 3 bases, leaving 7 bases of the junction unmatched. The CDR3 is CASSWITGETEAFF. The CDR3 bases are TGCGCCAGCAGCTGGATTACAGGGGAAACTGAAGCTTTCTTT.